This T cell receptor (beta chain) came from a study of vaccination effects on CD4 cells after COVID-19. Study-wide results and caveats: Convalescent patients in the study were few, and early post-infection timepoints were absent.

CD4+ T cells specific for antigen were expanded with viral peptide pools by the ViraFEST assay before sequencing. Investigators separated out CD4+ T cells once approximately 11 days of culture had passed. Documented for the person is a PCR-confirmed SARS-CoV-2 infection occurring between March and December 2020. Concerning this clone itself: Antigen: not known.

Using immunoSEQ multiplex PCR, the repertoire was profiled, and TCRdb retains in-frame clones only, with some absent. The sample records 55,000 to 90,000 clones, around 70% being singletons. V lost 2 bases to trimming and J lost 4 bases, with 9 bases between them. Germline loops: CDR1 SGHKS, CDR2 YYEKEE (reference sequence). The CDR3 runs to 13 residues. The source material was CD4+ T cells from PBMCs cultured with HIV peptides, sampled before COVID-19 vaccination. Documented subset: HIV-1 Nef peptide pool negative control/reference culture. This chain links TRBV5-5 with TRBJ2-5, with D tentatively TRBD2 (7 bases). The sequence derives from a human donor who had a prior SARS-CoV-2 infection. This CDR3 is CASSFGGPETQYF. In DNA, the CDR3 is TGTGCCAGCAGCTTCGGGGGGCCAGAGACCCAGTACTTC.